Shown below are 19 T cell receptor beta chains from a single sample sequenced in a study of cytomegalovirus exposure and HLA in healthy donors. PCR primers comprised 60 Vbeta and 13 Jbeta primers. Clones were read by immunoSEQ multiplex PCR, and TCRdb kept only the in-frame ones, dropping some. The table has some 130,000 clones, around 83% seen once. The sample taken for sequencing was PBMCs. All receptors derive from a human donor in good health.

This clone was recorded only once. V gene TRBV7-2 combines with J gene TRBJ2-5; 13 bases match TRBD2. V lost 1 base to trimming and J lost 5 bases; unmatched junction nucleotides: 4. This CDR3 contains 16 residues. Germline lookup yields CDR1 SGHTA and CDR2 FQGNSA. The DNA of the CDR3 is TGTGCCAGCAGCTTAGAGTGGACTAGCGGGGGCGAGACCCAGTACTTC. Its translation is CASSLEWTSGGETQYF.

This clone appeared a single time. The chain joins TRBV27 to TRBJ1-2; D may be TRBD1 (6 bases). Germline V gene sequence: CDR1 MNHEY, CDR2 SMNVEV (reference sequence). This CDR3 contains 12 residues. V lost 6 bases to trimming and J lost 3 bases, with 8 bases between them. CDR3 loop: CASSAGDYGYTF. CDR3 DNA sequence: TGTGCCAGCAGCGCAGGGGACTATGGCTACACCTTC.

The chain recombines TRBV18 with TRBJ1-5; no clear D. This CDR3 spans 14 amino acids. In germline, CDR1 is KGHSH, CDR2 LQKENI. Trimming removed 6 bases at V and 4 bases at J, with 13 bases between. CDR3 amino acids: CASSPSGGNQPQHF. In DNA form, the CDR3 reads TGTGCCAGCTCCCCCTCAGGCGGGAATCAGCCCCAGCATTTT. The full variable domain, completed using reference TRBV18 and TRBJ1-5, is NAGVMQNPRHLVRRRGQEARLRCSPMKGHSHVYWYRQLPEEGLKFMVYLQKENIIDESGMPKERFSAEFPKEGPSILRIQQVVRGDSAAYFCASSPSGGNQPQHFGDGTRLSIL.

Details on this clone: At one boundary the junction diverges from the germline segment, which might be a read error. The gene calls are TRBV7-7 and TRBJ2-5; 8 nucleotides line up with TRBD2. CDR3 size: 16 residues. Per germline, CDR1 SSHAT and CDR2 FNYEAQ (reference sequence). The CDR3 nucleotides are TGTGCTAGCAGCTCTGGACTAGCTTTAGGGGAAGAGACCCAGTACTTC. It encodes CASSSGLALGEETQYF.

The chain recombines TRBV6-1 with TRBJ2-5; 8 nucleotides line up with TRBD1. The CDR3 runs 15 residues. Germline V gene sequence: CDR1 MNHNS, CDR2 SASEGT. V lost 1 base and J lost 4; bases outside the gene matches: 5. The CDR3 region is CASSEGTGMGETQYF. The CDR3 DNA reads TGTGCCAGCAGTGAAGGGACAGGGATGGGAGAGACCCAGTACTTC.

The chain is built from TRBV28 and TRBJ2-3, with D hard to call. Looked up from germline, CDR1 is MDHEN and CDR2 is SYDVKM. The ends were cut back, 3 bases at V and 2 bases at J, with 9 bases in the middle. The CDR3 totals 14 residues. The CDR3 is CASSFSQITDTQYF. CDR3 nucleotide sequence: TGTGCCAGCAGTTTCTCCCAGATCACAGATACGCAGTATTTT.

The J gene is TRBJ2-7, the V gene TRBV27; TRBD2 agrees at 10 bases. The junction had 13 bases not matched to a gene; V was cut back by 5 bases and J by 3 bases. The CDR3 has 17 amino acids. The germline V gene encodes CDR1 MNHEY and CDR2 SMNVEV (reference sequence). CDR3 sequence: CASSPIPLAGENYEQYF. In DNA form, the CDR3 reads TGTGCCAGCAGTCCCATTCCCCTAGCGGGAGAAAACTACGAGCAGTACTTC.

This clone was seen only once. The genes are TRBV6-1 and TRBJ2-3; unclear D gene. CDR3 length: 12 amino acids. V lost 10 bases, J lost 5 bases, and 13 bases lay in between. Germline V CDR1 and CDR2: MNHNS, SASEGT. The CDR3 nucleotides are TGTGCCAATCGAGGAGACGGAGATACGCAGTATTTT. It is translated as CANRGDGDTQYF.

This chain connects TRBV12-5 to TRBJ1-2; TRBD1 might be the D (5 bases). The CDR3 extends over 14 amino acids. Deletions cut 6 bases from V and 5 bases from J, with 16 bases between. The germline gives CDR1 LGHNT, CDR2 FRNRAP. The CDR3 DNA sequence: TGTGCTAGTGGCCTGGGGCAGTCACTTTATGGCTACACCTTC. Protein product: CASGLGQSLYGYTF.

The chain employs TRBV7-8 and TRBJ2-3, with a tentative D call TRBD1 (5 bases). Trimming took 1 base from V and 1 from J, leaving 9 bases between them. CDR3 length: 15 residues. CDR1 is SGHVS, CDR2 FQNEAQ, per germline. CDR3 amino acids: CASSLGQGGTDTQYF. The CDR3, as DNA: TGTGCCAGCAGCTTAGGGCAGGGCGGCACAGATACGCAGTATTTT.

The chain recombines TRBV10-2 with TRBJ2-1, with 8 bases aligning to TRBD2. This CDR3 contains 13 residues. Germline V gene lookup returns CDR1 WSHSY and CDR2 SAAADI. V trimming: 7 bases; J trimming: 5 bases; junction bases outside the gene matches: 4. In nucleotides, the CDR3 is TGCGCCAGCAATTGGCGGGGGGACAATGAGCAGTTCTTC. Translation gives CASNWRGDNEQFF.

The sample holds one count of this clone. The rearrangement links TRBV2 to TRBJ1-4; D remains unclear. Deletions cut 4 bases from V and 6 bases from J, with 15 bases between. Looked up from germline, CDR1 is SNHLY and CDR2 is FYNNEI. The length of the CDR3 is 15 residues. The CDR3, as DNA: TGTGCCAGCAGTGGATACAGTCCTCCGGATGAAAAACTGTTTTTT. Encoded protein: CASSGYSPPDEKLFF.

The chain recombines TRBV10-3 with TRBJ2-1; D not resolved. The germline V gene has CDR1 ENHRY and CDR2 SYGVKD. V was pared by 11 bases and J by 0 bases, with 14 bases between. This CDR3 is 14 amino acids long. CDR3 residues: CALILSSSYNEQFF. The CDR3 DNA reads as TGTGCCCTTATACTGTCAAGCTCCTACAATGAGCAGTTCTTC.

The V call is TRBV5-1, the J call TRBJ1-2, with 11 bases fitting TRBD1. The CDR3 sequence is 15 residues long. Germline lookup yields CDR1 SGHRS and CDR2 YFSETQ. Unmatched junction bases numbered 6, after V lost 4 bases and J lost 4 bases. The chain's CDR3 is CASSIPGQGVYGYTF. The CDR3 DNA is TGCGCCAGCAGCATACCGGGACAGGGGGTCTATGGCTACACCTTC. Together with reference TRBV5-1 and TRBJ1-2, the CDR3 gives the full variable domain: KAGVTQTPRYLIKTRGQQVTLSCSPISGHRSVSWYQQTPGQGLQFLFEYFSETQRNKGNFPGRFSGRQFSNSRSEMNVSTLELGDSALYLCASSIPGQGVYGYTFGSGTRLTVV.

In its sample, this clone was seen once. CDR3: CASSPLGGQGTYYGYTF. The CDR3 nucleotides read TGTGCCAGCTCACCACTAGGGGGACAGGGGACTTACTATGGCTACACCTTC. This chain joins TRBV18 and TRBJ1-2, with TRBD1 matching 10 bases. Germline V gene lookup returns CDR1 KGHSH and CDR2 LQKENI. V lost 1 base, J lost 3 bases, and 8 bases stayed unmatched. CDR3 size: 17 residues.

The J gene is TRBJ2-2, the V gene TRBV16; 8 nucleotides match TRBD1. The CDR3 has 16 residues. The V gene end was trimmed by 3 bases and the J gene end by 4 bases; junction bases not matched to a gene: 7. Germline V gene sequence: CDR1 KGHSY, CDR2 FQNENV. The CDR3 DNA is TGTGCCAGCAGCCAGCCAATAACAGGGGGCACCGGGGAGCTGTTTTTT. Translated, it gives CASSQPITGGTGELFF.

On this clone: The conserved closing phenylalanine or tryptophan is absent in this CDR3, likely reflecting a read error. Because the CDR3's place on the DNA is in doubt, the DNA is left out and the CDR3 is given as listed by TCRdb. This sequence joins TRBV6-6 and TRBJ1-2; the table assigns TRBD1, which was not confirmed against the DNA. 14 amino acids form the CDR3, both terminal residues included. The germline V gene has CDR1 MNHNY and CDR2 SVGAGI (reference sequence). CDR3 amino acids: CASSQRDRGRLSCE.

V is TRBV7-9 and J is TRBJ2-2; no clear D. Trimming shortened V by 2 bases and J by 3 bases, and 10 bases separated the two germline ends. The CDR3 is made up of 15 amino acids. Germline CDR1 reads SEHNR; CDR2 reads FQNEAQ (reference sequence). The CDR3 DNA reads TGTGCCAGCAGCTTAATGGCAGGCTACACCGGGGAGCTGTTTTTT. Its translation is CASSLMAGYTGELFF.

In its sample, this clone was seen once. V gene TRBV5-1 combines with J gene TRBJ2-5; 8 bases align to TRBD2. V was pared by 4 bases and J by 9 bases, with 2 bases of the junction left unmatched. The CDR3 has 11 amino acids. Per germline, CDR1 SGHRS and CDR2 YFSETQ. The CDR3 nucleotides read TGCGCCAGCAGCCGGGGGGGGGCCCAGTACTTC. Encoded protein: CASSRGGAQYF.